This is a list of T cell receptor beta chains from one sample in a study of blood T cell repertoires in COVID-19. The data were produced by immunoSEQ multiplex PCR, yet TCRdb's version contains in-frame clones alone and is incomplete. The repertoire has roughly 100,000 clones, almost 85% of them found once; the top ten carry 9.5% to 10%. The sample taken for sequencing was peripheral blood. These receptors originate from a man aged 40-49 years with active or convalescent COVID-19. Both conserved end residues are part of each CDR3. D genes are given only for firm matches. Rows may omit the clone size; those that give it use once, few, many or a size class.

j_call clone_size d_call v_call cdr3_aa cdr3_nt
TRBJ2-1 . TRBD1 TRBV6-6 CASSPRGQGAISSYNEQFF TGTGCCAGCAGTCCGCGCGGACAGGGGGCAATAAGCTCCTACAATGAGCAGTTCTTC
TRBJ1-3 . TRBD1 TRBV7-9 CASSYGTDLPNTIYF TGTGCCAGCAGCTATGGGACAGACCTACCGAACACCATATATTTT
TRBJ2-2 . . TRBV20-1 CSASVGAKAGELFF TGCAGTGCTAGTGTGGGGGCTAAGGCCGGGGAGCTGTTTTTT
TRBJ2-2 . TRBD2 TRBV18 CASSPSRRGNVGELFF TGTGCCAGCTCACCAAGCAGGCGGGGGAACGTCGGGGAGCTGTTTTTT
TRBJ2-7 . . TRBV27 CASSLKPGMNEQYF TGTGCCAGCAGTTTAAAGCCAGGGATGAACGAGCAGTACTTC
TRBJ1-6 . TRBD1 TRBV2 CASRDLTGSGYNSPLHF TGTGCCAGCAGGGACCTGACAGGGTCCGGCTATAATTCACCCCTCCACTTT
TRBJ2-7 . . TRBV12-3/TRBV12-4 CASSFRGSYEQYF TGTGCCAGCAGTTTTAGGGGGAGCTACGAGCAGTACTTC
TRBJ2-4 . TRBD1 TRBV5-1 CASRSGTEILGAKNIQYF TGCGCCAGCAGGTCCGGGACAGAAATACTCGGGGCCAAAAACATTCAGTACTTC
TRBJ1-6 . . TRBV7-7 CASSVGTRSPLHF TGTGCCAGCAGCGTCGGGACACGTTCACCCCTCCACTTT
TRBJ1-4 . TRBD1 TRBV6-1 CASSEASAGGYEKLFF TGTGCCAGCAGTGAAGCGTCGGCAGGGGGTTATGAAAAACTGTTTTTT
TRBJ1-2 . . TRBV21-1 CASNTRDRDARGYTF TGTGCCAGCAACACTCGCGACAGGGACGCGCGGGGCTACACCTTC
TRBJ2-3 once . TRBV6-1 CASSEMGGAITDTQYF TGTGCCAGCAGTGAAATGGGGGGGGCAATCACAGATACGCAGTATTTT
TRBJ1-1 . TRBD1 TRBV13 CASSVNRGTEAFF TGTGCCAGCAGCGTAAACAGGGGCACTGAAGCTTTCTTT
TRBJ2-2 . . TRBV7-2 CASSLGLQSGELFF TGTGCCAGCAGCTTGGGACTGCAGTCCGGGGAGCTGTTTTTT
TRBJ1-3 . . TRBV11-2 CASSAGQSPRNTIYF TGTGCCAGCAGCGCCGGACAGTCCCCTAGAAACACCATATATTTT
TRBJ1-5 . . TRBV4-2 CASSPDGRGQPQHF TGTGCCAGCAGCCCTGATGGACGGGGTCAGCCCCAGCATTTT
TRBJ2-7 . TRBD1 TRBV5-1 CASSRTGTGVYEQYF TGCGCCAGCAGCCGGACCGGGACAGGGGTCTACGAGCAGTACTTC
TRBJ2-1 . TRBD1 TRBV27 CASSRSRDRVNEQFF TGTGCCAGCAGCCGATCCCGGGACAGGGTAAATGAGCAGTTCTTC
TRBJ2-5 . TRBD2 TRBV7-9 CASNLRKVLAGEQETQYF TGTGCCAGCAACTTGAGAAAGGTCTTAGCGGGGGAGCAAGAGACCCAGTACTTC
TRBJ1-2 . . TRBV30 CAWSVYRPTNYGYTF TGTGCCTGGAGTGTTTACAGGCCAACTAACTATGGCTACACCTTC
TRBJ2-3 few . TRBV6-6 CATAITDTQYF TGTGCCACTGCGATCACAGATACGCAGTATTTT
TRBJ1-2 few . TRBV2 CASSGRTGSIF TGTGCCAGCAGTGGAAGGACTGGATCGATCTTC
TRBJ2-5 . TRBD1 TRBV19 CASSPTGGVETQYF TGTGCCAGTAGTCCTACAGGGGGAGTGGAGACCCAGTACTTC
TRBJ1-1 . TRBD1 TRBV3-1/TRBV3-2 CASSFGTGDREAFF TGTGCCAGCAGCTTTGGGACAGGGGATAGGGAAGCTTTCTTT
TRBJ1-2 . TRBD1 TRBV6-1 CASSEDRGNYGYTF TGTGCCAGCAGTGAAGACAGGGGAAACTATGGCTACACCTTC
TRBJ2-3 . TRBD2 TRBV4-2 CASSQETGGGATDTQYF TGTGCCAGCAGCCAAGAAACCGGCGGGGGGGCTACAGATACGCAGTATTTT
TRBJ1-5 many . TRBV18 CASSPGTDQPQHF TGTGCCAGCTCACCGGGCACGGATCAGCCCCAGCATTTT
TRBJ1-4 . . TRBV6-5 CASSSGGSDEKLFF TGTGCCAGCAGTTCCGGGGGGTCCGATGAAAAACTGTTTTTT